This T cell receptor (beta chain) was retrieved from a study of T cells after yellow fever vaccination (dated by TCRdb to between 2018 and 2021). Context from the whole study: The SMART-Seq v4 Ultra Low Input RNA kit was used to prepare libraries from fractions with low cell numbers. To follow T-cell clones before and after primary and booster YFV17D yellow fever vaccination, bulk TCR alpha and beta repertoires were sequenced over time. Two healthy male donors made up the cohort, one aged 18 to 30 years and the other aged 30 to 40 years. Blood was drawn at multiple timepoints before and after primary and secondary immunization, with bulk PBMC replicates and cell subsets isolated. Broader findings and caveats from the paper: A small share of clonotypes occurred in both CD4 and CD8 compartments, likely arising from convergent recombination. Most clones expanded after primary vaccination (around 97% of CD4 and over 80% of CD8) were re-detected after the booster, suggesting that broad memory maintenance occurred. Only a couple of donors were included in the study, so the extent to which the findings can be generalized is limited. Computational filtering was required because FACS-sorted repertoires could contain abundant contaminating clonotypes from the bulk population. Compared with the primary T-cell response, the secondary T-cell response was weaker but faster, peaking on day 5 rather than day 15.

Trimming takes 4 bases from V and 3 bases from J, and the germline ends sit 5 bases apart. The CDR3 goes from the cysteine to the phenylalanine over 12 residues. The DNA shown is the 36-base CDR3, in frame from base 1. According to the germline V gene, CDR1 reads KGHDR and CDR2 reads SFDVKD. Of note for this clonotype: Its antigen remains undetermined. No quality values exist for individual bases; no much larger clone is one base distant.

The sample's treatment or condition label, in plain terms: live attenuated yellow fever vaccine strain. PBMCs were isolated from peripheral blood using a standard Ficoll-Paque protocol. CD4 and CD8 T-cell fractions were isolated with Dynabeads CD4 and CD8 positive selection kits. TriZol was used to extract RNA from bulk PBMCs, CD4 and CD8 fractions, and dextramer-positive and dextramer-negative fractions. Synthesis of TCR cDNA relied on 5'RACE template switching, a step that introduced a universal primer site along with unique molecular identifiers. cDNA synthesis was primed from both the TCR alpha and TCR beta constant segments. Library amplification used two PCR steps, and the second PCR step added sample barcodes and sequencing adapters. Sequencing of libraries was performed on Illumina HiSeq 2500 (2x100 bp) or NovaSeq (2x150 bp). The source study handled its data this way. Reads were demultiplexed and collapsed into UMI consensus sequences with MIGEC, and V(D)J alignment was performed with MiXCR. Vaccine-responding clonotypes were defined with edgeR using replicate PBMC samples, requiring FDR below 0.01 and a log2 fold change above 5 up to day 15. CD4 or CD8 identity was assigned to each bulk clonotype according to whether the clonotype was present at higher abundance in the sequenced CD4 repertoire or the sequenced CD8 repertoire. TCRdb itself trimmed the public reads at Q25 with fastp, ran MiXCR and retained productive beta chains. A single entry per CDR3 protein holds the most common genes and DNA from its merged rows. TCRdb, not the original authors, processed these V and J calls. This sample gives 90,000 to 130,000 distinct CDR3 sequences in total; 8.4% of them show up just once. The ten largest clones represent approximately 24% of the sample.

The rearrangement combines TRBV24-1 with TRBJ2-5; a confident D gene designation cannot be given. Sequenced here: CD8+ T cells sorted from PBMCs, sampled 45 days after the yellow fever booster vaccination. The TCR sequence derives from a man younger than 40 who received the YFV17D yellow fever vaccine. The CDR3 reads CATSEDEETQYF. The base sequence is TGTGCCACCAGTGAAGACGAAGAGACCCAGTACTTC.